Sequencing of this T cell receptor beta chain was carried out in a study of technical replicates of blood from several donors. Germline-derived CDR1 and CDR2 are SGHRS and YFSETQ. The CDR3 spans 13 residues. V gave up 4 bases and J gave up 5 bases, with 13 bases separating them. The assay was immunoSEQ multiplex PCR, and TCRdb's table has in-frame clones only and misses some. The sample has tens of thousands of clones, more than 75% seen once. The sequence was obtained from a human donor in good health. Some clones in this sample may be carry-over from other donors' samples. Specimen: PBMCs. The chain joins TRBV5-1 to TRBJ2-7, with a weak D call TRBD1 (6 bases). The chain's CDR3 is CASSGLGAHEQYF. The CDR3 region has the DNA TGCGCCAGCAGCGGCTTGGGGGCCCACGAGCAGTACTTC.